This is a list of T cell receptor beta chains from one sample in a study of shared clonotypes between healthy human individuals. Some clones are missing from TCRdb's copy, which holds only in-frame ones; the method was immunoSEQ multiplex PCR. The data contain 400,000 or so clones, approximately 97% of them singletons. Material for sequencing was memory CD8+ T cells sorted from blood. The receptors here all came from a man aged 25-45 years in good health. CDR3s include the opening cysteine and the closing phenylalanine or tryptophan. Fields, in order: CDR3 protein, CDR3 DNA, D gene, clone size, J gene, V gene. D genes are given only for firm matches. Clone size is shown for a subset of rows, as once, few, many or a class of expanded clone.

cdr3_aa: CASSQDQGGSTEAFF
cdr3_nt: TGCGCCAGCAGCCAAGACCAGGGAGGAAGCACTGAAGCTTTCTTT
d_call: -
clone_size: -
j_call: TRBJ1-1
v_call: TRBV4-1

cdr3_aa: CASSFIGKSNQPQHF
cdr3_nt: TGTGCCAGCAGTTTTATAGGGAAGAGCAATCAGCCCCAGCATTTT
d_call: -
clone_size: -
j_call: TRBJ1-5
v_call: TRBV28

cdr3_aa: CASSLDRGITDTQYF
cdr3_nt: TGTGCCAGCAGTTTAGACAGGGGGATCACAGATACGCAGTATTTT
d_call: TRBD1
clone_size: -
j_call: TRBJ2-3
v_call: TRBV27

cdr3_aa: CASSQSSYEQYF
cdr3_nt: TGTGCCAGCAGCCAGAGCTCCTACGAGCAGTACTTC
d_call: -
clone_size: few
j_call: TRBJ2-7
v_call: TRBV28

cdr3_aa: CSVEGRLSTDTQYF
cdr3_nt: TGCAGCGTTGAGGGGCGGCTTAGCACAGATACGCAGTATTTT
d_call: -
clone_size: -
j_call: TRBJ2-3
v_call: TRBV29-1

cdr3_aa: CASSLAGDRYPGELFF
cdr3_nt: TGTGCCAGCAGCTTGGCGGGCGACAGGTATCCCGGGGAGCTGTTTTTT
d_call: -
clone_size: -
j_call: TRBJ2-2
v_call: TRBV5-7

cdr3_aa: CASSLALMGASGRRNEQFF
cdr3_nt: TGTGCCAGCAGCTTAGCGCTAATGGGGGCTAGCGGGAGACGCAATGAGCAGTTCTTC
d_call: TRBD2
clone_size: -
j_call: TRBJ2-1
v_call: TRBV11-1

cdr3_aa: CASSDYSGNQPQHF
cdr3_nt: TGCGCCAGCAGTGATTACAGCGGCAATCAGCCCCAGCATTTT
d_call: -
clone_size: -
j_call: TRBJ1-5
v_call: TRBV10-2

cdr3_aa: CASSIAGAYEQYF
cdr3_nt: TGTGCCAGTAGTATAGCAGGGGCCTACGAGCAGTACTTC
d_call: -
clone_size: -
j_call: TRBJ2-7
v_call: TRBV19

cdr3_aa: CASSSGRGVGETQYF
cdr3_nt: TGTGCCAGCAGCTCTGGTAGGGGGGTCGGCGAGACCCAGTACTTC
d_call: -
clone_size: once
j_call: TRBJ2-5
v_call: TRBV27

cdr3_aa: CATSREPRQITDTQYF
cdr3_nt: TGTGCCACCAGCAGAGAGCCTCGTCAGATCACAGATACGCAGTATTTT
d_call: -
clone_size: -
j_call: TRBJ2-3
v_call: TRBV15

cdr3_aa: CAWSVLAGRTSTDTQYF
cdr3_nt: TGTGCCTGGAGTGTACTGGCAGGCCGGACTAGCACAGATACGCAGTATTTT
d_call: -
clone_size: -
j_call: TRBJ2-3
v_call: TRBV30

cdr3_aa: CASSPGLAAYEQYF
cdr3_nt: TGCGCCAGCAGCCCAGGACTAGCGGCCTACGAGCAGTACTTC
d_call: TRBD2
clone_size: -
j_call: TRBJ2-7
v_call: TRBV4-1

cdr3_aa: CASSIANTYEQYF
cdr3_nt: TGTGCCAGTAGTATAGCTAACACCTACGAGCAGTACTTC
d_call: -
clone_size: -
j_call: TRBJ2-7
v_call: TRBV19

cdr3_aa: CASSGQPFTDTQYF
cdr3_nt: TGCGCCAGCAGTGGACAGCCATTCACAGATACGCAGTATTTT
d_call: -
clone_size: once
j_call: TRBJ2-3
v_call: TRBV10-1

cdr3_aa: CASSLGLSGEQYF
cdr3_nt: TGTGCCAGCAGCTTAGGTTTATCAGGGGAGCAGTACTTC
d_call: -
clone_size: once
j_call: TRBJ2-7
v_call: TRBV7-2

cdr3_aa: CASSLLAGIDTQYF
cdr3_nt: TGTGCCAGCAGTTTGCTAGCGGGAATTGATACGCAGTATTTT
d_call: TRBD2
clone_size: -
j_call: TRBJ2-3
v_call: TRBV27

cdr3_aa: CASSSSPGPDTQYF
cdr3_nt: TGCGCCAGCAGCTCATCCCCGGGACCAGATACGCAGTATTTT
d_call: -
clone_size: -
j_call: TRBJ2-3
v_call: TRBV5-1

cdr3_aa: CASSQRWEPYNEQFF
cdr3_nt: TGTGCCAGCAGTCAACGGTGGGAGCCCTACAATGAGCAGTTCTTC
d_call: -
clone_size: -
j_call: TRBJ2-1
v_call: TRBV27

cdr3_aa: CASSLGAGLAYEQYF
cdr3_nt: TGCGCCAGCAGCTTGGGAGCGGGACTGGCCTACGAGCAGTACTTC
d_call: TRBD2
clone_size: -
j_call: TRBJ2-7
v_call: TRBV5-1

cdr3_aa: CASSFRLAGEDEQYF
cdr3_nt: TGCGCCAGCAGCTTCCGACTAGCGGGAGAGGACGAGCAGTACTTC
d_call: TRBD2
clone_size: -
j_call: TRBJ2-7
v_call: TRBV4-1

cdr3_aa: CASSLLAETQYF
cdr3_nt: TGTGCCAGCAGCTTACTAGCGGAGACCCAGTACTTC
d_call: TRBD2
clone_size: -
j_call: TRBJ2-5
v_call: TRBV5-5

cdr3_aa: CASSRLAGVFETQYF
cdr3_nt: TGTGCCAGCAGTCGTCTAGCGGGAGTTTTCGAGACCCAGTACTTC
d_call: TRBD2
clone_size: -
j_call: TRBJ2-5
v_call: TRBV28

cdr3_aa: CAWSPTDTQYF
cdr3_nt: TGTGCCTGGAGTCCCACAGATACGCAGTATTTT
d_call: -
clone_size: -
j_call: TRBJ2-3
v_call: TRBV30

cdr3_aa: CASGGRGNEQYF
cdr3_nt: TGTGCCAGCGGGGGCAGGGGGAACGAGCAGTACTTC
d_call: TRBD1
clone_size: -
j_call: TRBJ2-7
v_call: TRBV6-5

cdr3_aa: CASSEGAGNTIYF
cdr3_nt: TGTGCCAGCAGTGAGGGGGCTGGAAACACCATATATTTT
d_call: -
clone_size: -
j_call: TRBJ1-3
v_call: TRBV6-1

cdr3_aa: CASSPTGGYNEQFF
cdr3_nt: TGTGCCAGCAGCCCGACAGGGGGCTACAATGAGCAGTTCTTC
d_call: TRBD1
clone_size: -
j_call: TRBJ2-1
v_call: TRBV4-2

cdr3_aa: CATSRPRQGRDEQYF
cdr3_nt: TGTGCCACCAGCAGGCCTAGACAGGGGAGGGACGAGCAGTACTTC
d_call: -
clone_size: -
j_call: TRBJ2-7
v_call: TRBV15

cdr3_aa: CASLATEVTEAFF
cdr3_nt: TGTGCCAGTTTGGCGACCGAGGTCACTGAAGCTTTCTTT
d_call: -
clone_size: -
j_call: TRBJ1-1
v_call: TRBV18

cdr3_aa: CAWSRLLAGGPGELFF
cdr3_nt: TGTGCCTGGAGTCGACTTCTAGCGGGAGGGCCCGGGGAGCTGTTTTTT
d_call: TRBD2
clone_size: -
j_call: TRBJ2-2
v_call: TRBV30

cdr3_aa: CASSPGLGNSPLHF
cdr3_nt: TGCGCCAGCAGCCCCGGACTAGGAAATTCACCCCTCCACTTT
d_call: -
clone_size: -
j_call: TRBJ1-6
v_call: TRBV5-1

cdr3_aa: CASSPIQAAEQFF
cdr3_nt: TGTGCCAGCAGCCCCATACAAGCCGCTGAGCAGTTCTTC
d_call: -
clone_size: -
j_call: TRBJ2-1
v_call: TRBV7-3

cdr3_aa: CASSYSGTSGYEQYF
cdr3_nt: TGTGCCAGCAGTTACTCCGGGACTAGCGGCTACGAGCAGTACTTC
d_call: TRBD2
clone_size: -
j_call: TRBJ2-7
v_call: TRBV6-5

cdr3_aa: CASSLTSPYYEQYF
cdr3_nt: TGTGCCAGCAGCTTAACCTCCCCCTACTACGAGCAGTACTTC
d_call: -
clone_size: once
j_call: TRBJ2-7
v_call: TRBV7-2

cdr3_aa: CASSQEVPDTQYF
cdr3_nt: TGTGCCAGCAGCCAAGAAGTTCCCGATACGCAGTATTTT
d_call: -
clone_size: -
j_call: TRBJ2-3
v_call: TRBV4-2

cdr3_aa: CAISESALAGPTGELFF
cdr3_nt: TGTGCCATCAGTGAGTCAGCACTAGCGGGTCCCACCGGGGAGCTGTTTTTT
d_call: TRBD2
clone_size: -
j_call: TRBJ2-2
v_call: TRBV10-3

cdr3_aa: CARSFRGEDYEQYF
cdr3_nt: TGTGCCAGAAGCTTCAGGGGCGAGGACTACGAGCAGTACTTC
d_call: -
clone_size: -
j_call: TRBJ2-7
v_call: TRBV5-3

cdr3_aa: CASSPVDGYTGELFF
cdr3_nt: TGTGCCAGCTCACCAGTAGATGGGTACACCGGGGAGCTGTTTTTT
d_call: -
clone_size: -
j_call: TRBJ2-2
v_call: TRBV18

cdr3_aa: CAWSEYGVYGYTF
cdr3_nt: TGTGCCTGGAGTGAGTATGGAGTCTATGGCTACACCTTC
d_call: -
clone_size: -
j_call: TRBJ1-2
v_call: TRBV30

cdr3_aa: CASSPGLAGVGEQFF
cdr3_nt: TGCGCCAGCAGCCCGGGACTAGCGGGAGTAGGGGAGCAGTTCTTC
d_call: TRBD2
clone_size: -
j_call: TRBJ2-1
v_call: TRBV5-1

cdr3_aa: CASSLFPLETQYF
cdr3_nt: TGTGCCAGCAGCTTGTTTCCGTTAGAGACCCAGTACTTC
d_call: -
clone_size: -
j_call: TRBJ2-5
v_call: TRBV5-4

cdr3_aa: CASMGGTEAFF
cdr3_nt: TGTGCCAGCATGGGAGGGACTGAAGCTTTCTTT
d_call: -
clone_size: -
j_call: TRBJ1-1
v_call: TRBV2

cdr3_aa: CASSLANNEKLFF
cdr3_nt: TGTGCCAGCAGCTTGGCCAATAATGAAAAACTGTTTTTT
d_call: -
clone_size: -
j_call: TRBJ1-4
v_call: TRBV5-4

cdr3_aa: CASSLFSQANEKLFF
cdr3_nt: TGTGCCAGCAGCTTATTTAGCCAGGCTAATGAAAAACTGTTTTTT
d_call: -
clone_size: -
j_call: TRBJ1-4
v_call: TRBV7-9

cdr3_aa: CASSVRENTEAFF
cdr3_nt: TGTGCCAGCAGCGTCCGGGAAAACACTGAAGCTTTCTTT
d_call: -
clone_size: -
j_call: TRBJ1-1
v_call: TRBV11-2

cdr3_aa: CATEDRSYTF
cdr3_nt: TGTGCCACCGAGGACAGGAGTTACACCTTC
d_call: TRBD1
clone_size: -
j_call: TRBJ1-2
v_call: TRBV28

cdr3_aa: CASSFWTEETQYF
cdr3_nt: TGTGCCAGCAGCTTTTGGACAGAAGAGACCCAGTACTTC
d_call: -
clone_size: -
j_call: TRBJ2-5
v_call: TRBV11-2

cdr3_aa: CASSEALDSPYEQYF
cdr3_nt: TGTGCCAGCAGTGAAGCGCTGGACAGTCCCTACGAGCAGTACTTC
d_call: -
clone_size: -
j_call: TRBJ2-7
v_call: TRBV6-1

cdr3_aa: CASQIGGESYEQYF
cdr3_nt: TGTGCCAGCCAGATTGGGGGGGAGTCCTACGAGCAGTACTTC
d_call: TRBD2
clone_size: -
j_call: TRBJ2-7
v_call: TRBV28

cdr3_aa: CASSTGVGGNEQFF
cdr3_nt: TGTGCCAGCAGCACAGGGGTAGGTGGAAATGAGCAGTTCTTC
d_call: TRBD1
clone_size: -
j_call: TRBJ2-1
v_call: TRBV7-3

cdr3_aa: CASSRPLAGGGDEQFF
cdr3_nt: TGTGCCAGCTCACGACCACTAGCGGGAGGAGGGGATGAGCAGTTCTTC
d_call: TRBD2
clone_size: -
j_call: TRBJ2-1
v_call: TRBV18

cdr3_aa: CAISLANEQFF
cdr3_nt: TGTGCCATCTCGCTAGCAAATGAGCAGTTCTTC
d_call: -
clone_size: -
j_call: TRBJ2-1
v_call: TRBV10-3

cdr3_aa: CASSEHSYEQYF
cdr3_nt: TGTGCCAGCAGTGAACACTCCTACGAGCAGTACTTC
d_call: -
clone_size: -
j_call: TRBJ2-7
v_call: TRBV6-1

cdr3_aa: CASSQVNPPPSGSGDEQFF
cdr3_nt: TGTGCCAGCAGCCAAGTTAATCCCCCTCCTAGCGGGAGTGGCGATGAGCAGTTCTTC
d_call: TRBD2
clone_size: -
j_call: TRBJ2-1
v_call: TRBV4-2

cdr3_aa: CASREGLAGGYEQYF
cdr3_nt: TGTGCCAGCAGGGAGGGACTAGCGGGAGGATACGAGCAGTACTTC
d_call: TRBD2
clone_size: -
j_call: TRBJ2-7
v_call: TRBV2

cdr3_aa: CASSLMLGQGVEAFF
cdr3_nt: TGTGCCAGCAGCTTAATGTTGGGACAGGGGGTTGAAGCTTTCTTT
d_call: TRBD1
clone_size: -
j_call: TRBJ1-1
v_call: TRBV5-4

cdr3_aa: CASSEGWDTYEQYF
cdr3_nt: TGCGCCAGCAGTGAAGGTTGGGACACCTACGAGCAGTACTTC
d_call: -
clone_size: -
j_call: TRBJ2-7
v_call: TRBV10-1

cdr3_aa: CASRAKALNTEAFF
cdr3_nt: TGTGCCAGCAGGGCTAAGGCGTTGAACACTGAAGCTTTCTTT
d_call: -
clone_size: -
j_call: TRBJ1-1
v_call: TRBV2